This T cell receptor (beta chain) emerged from a study of radiation and T cells in renal cell carcinoma. Time point noted: baseline pretreatment blood. As for treatment: 15 Gy SBRT to primary tumor, nephrectomy 4 weeks later. V shed 0 bases and J 13 bases; nucleotides not matched to a gene: 6. The CDR3 spans 13 residues. Germline CDR1 is SGHVS and CDR2 is FQNEAQ. The repertoire was sequenced with immunoSEQ multiplex PCR; TCRdb's copy has only in-frame clones and lacks some. The table lists 130,000 or so clones, around four fifths of them singletons. V gene TRBV7-8 combines with J gene TRBJ1-5; 7 bases align to TRBD1. The source of this sequence is a woman aged 45 to 65 with renal cell carcinoma. The specimen was blood, collected from a patient whose treatment included radiotherapy and nephrectomy. As DNA, the CDR3 is TGTGCCAGCAGCTTAGCGACATCACAGGGGCAGCATTTT. Encoded protein: CASSLATSQGQHF. The whole variable domain, filled in from reference TRBV7-8 and TRBJ1-5, reads GAGVSQSPRYKVAKRGQDVALRCDPISGHVSLFWYQQALGQGPEFLTYFQNEAQLDKSGLPSDRFFAERPEGSVSTLKIQRTQQEDSAVYLCASSLATSQGQHFGDGTRLSIL.